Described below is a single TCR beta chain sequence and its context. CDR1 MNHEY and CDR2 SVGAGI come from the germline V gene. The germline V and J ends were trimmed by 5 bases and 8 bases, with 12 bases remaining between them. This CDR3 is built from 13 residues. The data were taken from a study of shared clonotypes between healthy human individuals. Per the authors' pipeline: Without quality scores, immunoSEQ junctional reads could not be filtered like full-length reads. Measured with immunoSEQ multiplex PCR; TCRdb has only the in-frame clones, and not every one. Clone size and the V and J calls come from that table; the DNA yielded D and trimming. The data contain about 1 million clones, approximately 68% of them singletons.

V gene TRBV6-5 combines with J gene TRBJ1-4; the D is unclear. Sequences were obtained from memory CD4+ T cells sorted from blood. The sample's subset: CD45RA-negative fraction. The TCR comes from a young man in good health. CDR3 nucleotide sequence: TGTGCCAGCAGTGGGAACATGGAGGAAAAACTGTTTTTT. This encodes CASSGNMEEKLFF.